A single sample gave rise to the 12 T cell receptor beta chains below, sequenced in a study of blood T cell repertoires in COVID-19. The repertoire was sequenced with immunoSEQ multiplex PCR; TCRdb's copy has only in-frame clones and lacks some. This sample yields some 460,000 clones, of which approximately 90% are seen a single time; 4.3% belongs to the top ten. Sequenced: peripheral blood. These receptors all come from a woman in her twenties or thirties with acute or convalescent COVID-19.

CDR3: CASSEYSRQYF. CDR3 DNA: TGTGCCAGCAGTGAATATTCGCGGCAGTACTTC. The chain combines TRBV25-1 with TRBJ2-4, with D uncertain. CDR1 and CDR2 (germline): MGHDK, SYGVNS. The V end lost 0 bases, the J end lost 13 bases, and 7 bases lay between the germline ends. The CDR3 consists of 11 residues.

The chain recombines TRBV7-2 with TRBJ1-2, with 7 positions matching TRBD1. Trimming removed 1 base from V and 5 bases from J; junction bases left unmatched: 4. CDR1 and CDR2 from the germline V gene are SGHTA and FQGNSA. The CDR3 is made up of 14 amino acids. The CDR3 is CASSLGQGPYGYTF. CDR3 in DNA: TGTGCCAGCAGCTTAGGACAGGGACCTTATGGCTACACCTTC.

The chain has TRBV5-1 and TRBJ2-3, with D possibly being TRBD2 (6 bases). The germline V gene has CDR1 SGHRS and CDR2 YFSETQ. There are 16 residues in the CDR3. Trimming shortened V by 1 base and J by 3 bases, and 15 bases separated the two germline ends. The CDR3 reads CASSLPSGGITDTQYF. CDR3 bases: TGCGCCAGCAGCTTGCCCAGTGGCGGGATAACAGATACGCAGTATTTT. Looking up the rest from reference TRBV5-1 and TRBJ2-3 gives the full variable domain: KAGVTQTPRYLIKTRGQQVTLSCSPISGHRSVSWYQQTPGQGLQFLFEYFSETQRNKGNFPGRFSGRQFSNSRSEMNVSTLELGDSALYLCASSLPSGGITDTQYFGPGTRLTVL.

The chain carries TRBV30 and TRBJ2-3; 10 positions match TRBD1. The CDR3 is 15 residues long. CDR1 GTSNPN and CDR2 SVGIG come from the germline V gene (reference sequence). The V and J ends lost 2 bases and 2 bases, in that order; junction bases with no gene match: 4. CDR3 nucleotide sequence: TGTGCCTGGAGTATAGGGACAGGGGTCACAGATACGCAGTATTTT. This gives the protein CAWSIGTGVTDTQYF.

This clone was found once. The chain is built from TRBV29-1 and TRBJ2-1; no firm D call. V was shortened by 7 bases and J by 9 bases, with 22 bases between the two germline ends. Germline V lookup: CDR1 SQVTM, CDR2 ANQGSEA. The CDR3 sequence is 14 residues long. Here the CDR3 reads CSGRREIRSGEQFF. CDR3 DNA: TGCAGCGGCCGTCGCGAAATCCGATCCGGTGAGCAGTTCTTC.

In regard to this clone: The sample has other DNA sequences that encode this CDR3 too. V and J are TRBV7-3 and TRBJ1-1; a weak D match, TRBD1 (5 bases). The germline CDR1 and CDR2 sequences are SGHTA and FQGTGA. Deletions cut 5 bases from V and 1 base from J, with 8 bases between. This CDR3 comprises 13 residues. The CDR3: CASSPTGNTEAFF. Here the CDR3 DNA reads TGTGCCAGCAGCCCCACAGGGAACACTGAAGCTTTCTTT.

The chain employs TRBV18 and TRBJ2-5; a weak D match, TRBD2 (5 bases). Trimming stripped 3 bases from V and 3 bases from J, with 14 bases between. The CDR3 length is 15 residues. Germline loops: CDR1 KGHSH, CDR2 LQKENI. The CDR3 reads CASSPGSSGEETQYF. The CDR3 region has the DNA TGTGCCAGCTCACCGGGCAGTTCCGGGGAAGAGACCCAGTACTTC.

This sequence joins TRBV6-1 and TRBJ2-4, with 9 bases aligning to TRBD2. This CDR3 has 16 residues. Germline assignment: CDR1 MNHNS and CDR2 SASEGT. V was clipped by 3 bases and J by 6 bases; unmatched bases: 9. CDR3 in amino acids: CASSEVAGGSGNIQYF. For the CDR3, the DNA is TGTGCCAGCAGTGAGGTGGCGGGGGGGAGCGGAAACATTCAGTACTTC.

This rearrangement joins TRBV28 to TRBJ2-3; possibly TRBD2 for D (5 bases). This CDR3 contains 16 residues. Germline CDR1 MDHEN, CDR2 SYDVKM. Trimming stripped 1 base from V and 1 base from J, with 12 bases between. The CDR3, as DNA: TGTGCCAGCAGTTTATCTGGGATGGGAGGCACAGATACGCAGTATTTT. Amino acids: CASSLSGMGGTDTQYF.

Only one count was recorded for this clone. V and J are TRBV28 and TRBJ1-1; D ambiguous. Germline assignment: CDR1 MDHEN and CDR2 SYDVKM. V dropped 8 bases and J dropped 2 bases, with 18 bases sitting between them. CDR3 size: 15 residues. CDR3 region: CASVPPGSKNTEAFF. The CDR3 coding sequence is TGTGCCAGCGTCCCCCCGGGGAGCAAAAACACTGAAGCTTTCTTT.

The V call is TRBV27, the J call TRBJ2-5, with 16 positions matching TRBD2. With V trimmed by 2 bases and J by 6 bases, 6 bases remained unmatched. Germline CDR1 is MNHEY and CDR2 is SMNVEV (reference sequence). CDR3 length: 17 amino acids. This chain's CDR3 is CASSLGGLAGGRKTQYF. The CDR3, as DNA: TGTGCCAGCAGTTTAGGGGGACTAGCGGGGGGGCGAAAGACCCAGTACTTC.

This chain links TRBV9 with TRBJ2-3; TRBD2 matches 10 bases. Germline V lookup: CDR1 SGDLS, CDR2 YYNGEE. The CDR3 has 15 residues. J gave up 2 bases and V 5 bases, and 5 bases lay outside the gene matches. CDR3: CASSLSGGLTDTQYF. The CDR3 coding sequence is TGTGCCAGCAGTCTTAGCGGGGGGCTCACAGATACGCAGTATTTT.